This TCR beta chain comes out of a study of monozygotic twins with inflammatory bowel disease. This CDR3 comprises 16 residues. The germline V gene encodes CDR1 MNHEY and CDR2 SVGAGI. Remarks on this clonotype: Its antigen is not known.

Template switching appended UMIs that held a 6-nucleotide sample barcode. TCRdb reworked the 5' RACE reads into one entry per CDR3 protein, no DNA. This sample contains under 200,000 distinct CDR3 sequences. The study's findings and limits: Patients got different immunosuppressive treatments, which may have made their repertoires more variable.

The origin of this receptor is a human donor with ulcerative colitis or Crohn's disease, or a healthy co-twin of an affected twin (not recorded which). Sequenced input: blood. This sequence joins TRBV6-5 and TRBJ1-3. Here the CDR3 reads CASSYFEGFSGNTIYF.